What follows describes a single T cell receptor beta chain. The data were obtained in a study of STAT5B mutations in CD4+ large granular lymphocyte leukemia. Method: immunoSEQ multiplex PCR; TCRdb's copy keeps in-frame clones and lacks some. Of more than 30,000 clones in the sample, 71% were seen once. Germline CDR1 reads MNHEY; CDR2 reads SVGAGI. The V gene lost 0 bases and the J gene lost 6 bases, with 17 bases spanning the gap. The CDR3 length is 16 residues. The chain is built from TRBV6-5 and TRBJ1-2; no clear D gene. The TCR comes from a human donor in good health. Sample: CD4+ T cells from blood buffy coats. CDR3: CASSYSGARAGDGYTF. The CDR3 nucleotides are TGTGCCAGCAGTTACTCGGGCGCCCGGGCAGGAGATGGCTACACCTTC.